Here is one T cell receptor beta chain with its context. As yet, its antigen is unknown. The sample belongs to a study of blood T cells in healthy people across ages. Overall study findings and caveats: Bulk PBMC profiling left naive and antigen-experienced comparisons inconclusive. A strong correlation between TCR beta diversity and naive T cell percentage was seen. Comparison with aged donors showed that long-lived donors had more naive CD4+ cells and higher diversity.

CDR3 size: 13 residues. Germline V CDR1 and CDR2: SGHRS, YFSETQ. Samples each had at least 6 micrograms of total RNA extracted. It was with a sample-barcoded 5' primer and a J-beta primer mix that a second PCR of about 7 to 12 cycles was run. One entry per CDR3 protein, called by TCRdb with MiXCR from the 5' RACE reads. The table records roughly 800,000 distinct CDR3 sequences, roughly 64% of them present only once. The receptor was derived from a young man in good health. Sequenced material: blood. J is TRBJ2-4 and V is TRBV5-1; maybe TRBD2 (7 bases). The J call is uncertain, as TRBJ2-7 better fits the DNA end. The CDR3 reads CASKRDTGYEQYF. The CDR3 DNA sequence: TGCGCCAGCAAGCGGGACACGGGATACGAGCAGTACTTC.